The next 5 T cell receptor beta chains were all read from a single sample in a study of cytomegalovirus exposure and HLA in healthy donors. PCR employed 60 Vbeta and 13 Jbeta primers. Method: immunoSEQ multiplex PCR; TCRdb's copy keeps in-frame clones and lacks some. The sample records approximately 100,000 clones, more than 65% being singletons. Source material: PBMCs. Receptors were obtained from a woman between 18 and 29 years old in good health and CMV-seropositive.

V usage is TRBV28 and J usage is TRBJ2-1, with 12 bases fitting TRBD2. The V gene's germline CDR1 is MDHEN and CDR2 SYDVKM. The length of the CDR3 is 15 residues. Losses at the gene ends were 5 bases for V and 5 bases for J; bases not matched to a gene: 4. CDR3 nucleotide sequence: TGTGCCAGCAGTCGAGGACTAGCGGGGAACAATGAGCAGTTCTTC. Translation gives CASSRGLAGNNEQFF.

V and J are TRBV27 and TRBJ2-7, with D uncertain. The CDR3 contains 14 residues. Germline values: CDR1 MNHEY, CDR2 SMNVEV (reference sequence). V was cut by 0 bases and J by 4 bases, with 10 bases left in between. DNA of the CDR3: TGTGCCAGCAGTTTATCGCCCCAGGCGTACGAGCAGTACTTC. It codes for CASSLSPQAYEQYF.

This clone was recorded a few times. This chain connects TRBV6-5 to TRBJ1-2; D possibly corresponds to TRBD1 (6 bases). Germline V gives CDR1 MNHEY, CDR2 SVGAGI. Deletions cut 0 bases from V and 3 bases from J, with 14 bases between. CDR3 length: 16 residues. The CDR3 spells CASSYSGWAGDYGYTF. The CDR3, as DNA: TGTGCCAGCAGTTACTCAGGGTGGGCAGGGGACTATGGCTACACCTTC.

This clone was seen a few times. V is TRBV28 and J is TRBJ1-5; D not certain. CDR1 and CDR2 from the germline V gene are MDHEN and SYDVKM. The CDR3 loop spans 13 amino acids. Between the trimmed V and J ends, which lost 3 bases and 6 bases, there was a span of 9 bases. CDR3 sequence reads: CASSFRGGQPQHF. CDR3 DNA sequence: TGTGCCAGCAGTTTTCGGGGTGGTCAGCCCCAGCATTTT.

The genes are TRBV19 and TRBJ1-2; D remains unclear. CDR1 is LNHDA, CDR2 SQIVND, per germline (reference sequence). Trimming removed 3 bases at V and 5 bases at J, with 7 bases between. CDR3 length: 12 residues. CDR3 in amino acids: CASSISQYGYTF. CDR3 DNA: TGTGCCAGTAGTATCTCGCAGTATGGCTACACCTTC.